These 15 T cell receptor beta chains were sequenced from one sample in a study of T cell repertoires in cytomegalovirus infection. TCRdb fed the reads into MiXCR, producing one record per CDR3 protein. The table records about 490,000 distinct CDR3 sequences, approximately 17% of them present only once. The sequencing input was CD8+ T cells from PBMCs. These receptors originate from a human donor in good health (CMV status not recorded). Some clones in this sample may be carry-over from other donors' samples.

This clonotype has at least ten counts. CDR3 sequence reads: CSVEGMVAETQYF. CDR3 bases: TGCAGCGTTGAAGGGATGGTAGCAGAGACCCAGTACTTC. This chain uses TRBV29-1 with TRBJ2-5; the D is unclear. The V gene's germline CDR1 is SQVTM and CDR2 ANQGSEA. This CDR3 contains 13 residues. V was pared by 1 base and J by 4 bases, with 10 bases between.

Only a few counts were recorded for this clonotype. The genes are TRBV29-1 and TRBJ1-1; TRBD1 agrees at 8 bases. Per the germline V gene, CDR1 is SQVTM and CDR2 is ANQGSEA. The CDR3 length is 13 residues. V gave up 6 bases and J gave up 6 bases; unmatched junction bases: 9. CDR3 residues: CSVPRQGIPEAFF. Written as DNA, the CDR3 is TGCAGCGTCCCTAGACAGGGGATCCCTGAAGCTTTCTTT. Filled out from reference TRBV29-1 and TRBJ1-1, the complete variable domain reads SAVISQKPSRDICQRGTSLTIQCQVDSQVTMMFWYRQQPGQSLTLIATANQGSEATYESGFVIDKFPISRPNLTFSTLTVSNMSPEDSSIYLCSVPRQGIPEAFFGQGTRLTVV.

This clonotype was recorded many times. This chain links TRBV2 with TRBJ1-2, with 9 positions matching TRBD1. V lost 6 bases and J lost 3; bases outside the gene matches: 8. The germline V gene encodes CDR1 SNHLY and CDR2 FYNNEI. The CDR3 is 15 residues long. The CDR3 DNA follows: TGTGCCAGCAGACCTTACAGGGGGCGCCACTATGGCTACACCTTC. Amino acids: CASRPYRGRHYGYTF.

This clonotype was counted between two and nine times. The J gene is TRBJ2-2, the V gene TRBV12-3 or TRBV12-4; 8 nucleotides match TRBD2. The J segment lost 7 bases and the V segment lost 2 bases, leaving 9 bases of the junction unmatched. The CDR3 runs 16 residues. Written as DNA, the CDR3 is TGTGCCAGCAGTTTACCGACCGGGACTAGGAACGGGGAGCTGTTTTTT. It encodes CASSLPTGTRNGELFF.

This clonotype was seen many times. The rearrangement uses TRBV7-9 and TRBJ2-7; the match to TRBD2 covers 8 bases. J was trimmed by 6 bases and V by 5 bases; bases with no gene match: 6. The CDR3 length is 13 residues. Germline V gives CDR1 SEHNR, CDR2 FQNEAQ (reference sequence). The CDR3 DNA reads TGTGCCAGCAGCCGGGAGGGATTCGGCGAGCAGTACTTC. Translated: CASSREGFGEQYF.

The table lists this clonotype with a few counts. Given a much more abundant clone one base away, this may be a read error. Lacking the conserved final phenylalanine or tryptophan, this CDR3 likely reflects a read error. This CDR3 is CASSEGTAYNEQFL. The CDR3 bases are TGTGCCAGCAGCGAGGGGACAGCTTACAATGAGCAGTTCTTA. The J gene is TRBJ2-1, the V gene TRBV6-1; 7 bases map to TRBD1. The CDR3 runs to 14 residues. Per germline, CDR1 MNHNS and CDR2 SASEGT. J gave up 4 bases and V 6 bases, and 6 bases lay outside the gene matches.

CDR3 amino acids: CASSYLHTENTEAFF. CDR3 DNA sequence: TGTGCCAGCAGTTACCTCCACACAGAGAACACTGAAGCTTTCTTT. This rearrangement joins TRBV6-8 to TRBJ1-1, with unresolved D. The CDR3 spans 15 residues. CDR1 is MNHGY and CDR2 is SAAAGT in the germline V gene. V lost 2 bases and J 1 base, leaving 11 bases between the germline ends.

On this clonotype itself: Its ends do not fully match the called genes, so a read error is possible. CDR3 DNA: TGTGCCAGCAGCCTAGCTAACAGGGGGGAAGAGACCAAGTACTTC. It yields the protein CASSLANRGEETKYF. The chain uses TRBV7-9 and TRBJ2-5, with 8 bases identical to TRBD1. CDR1 and CDR2 (germline): SEHNR, FQNEAQ (reference sequence). The CDR3 has 15 amino acids.

This clonotype was recorded many times. The chain joins TRBV7-8 to TRBJ2-3; perhaps TRBD1 as D (6 bases). The CDR3 is 15 residues long. The V gene's germline CDR1 is SGHVS and CDR2 FQNEAQ. V was cut by 4 bases and J by 4 bases, with 15 bases left in between. The CDR3 nucleotides read TGTGCCAGCAGCTCCCGGGACAATAACCCAGATACGCAGTATTTT. Protein product: CASSSRDNNPDTQYF.

This clonotype was detected ten times or more. The rearrangement joins TRBV6-1 to TRBJ2-3; 7 bases match TRBD1. Germline CDR1 is MNHNS and CDR2 is SASEGT. With 6 bases clipped from V and 2 bases from J, the junction kept 5 bases outside the gene matches. The CDR3 has 14 amino acids. The CDR3 nucleotides read TGTGCCAGCAGGCACAGGGGAACCACAGATACGCAGTATTTT. This codes for CASRHRGTTDTQYF.

This rearrangement joins TRBV9 to TRBJ2-6; D is uncertain. The ends were cut back, 2 bases at V and 0 bases at J, with 9 bases in the middle. Germline CDR1 reads SGDLS; CDR2 reads YYNGEE. The CDR3 has 16 residues. DNA for the CDR3: TGTGCCAGCAGCGTGTCAGGAAACTCTGGGGCCAACGTCCTGACTTTC. Its translation: CASSVSGNSGANVLTF. The full variable domain, with the rest looked up from reference TRBV9 and TRBJ2-6, is DSGVTQTPKHLITATGQRVTLRCSPRSGDLSVYWYQQSLDQGLQFLIQYYNGEERAKGNILERFSAQQFPDLHSELNLSSLELGDSALYFCASSVSGNSGANVLTFGAGSRLTVL.

The chain uses TRBV15 and TRBJ2-7, with D maybe TRBD2 (5 bases). Trimming cost V 0 bases and J 7 bases, with 13 bases left between them. Germline assignment: CDR1 LNHNV and CDR2 YYDKDF (reference sequence). The CDR3 runs 14 residues. The CDR3 nucleotides are TGTGCCACCAGCAGAGACCTAGCTTCGGGTGAGCAGTACTTC. This gives the protein CATSRDLASGEQYF.

In this sample, this clonotype turned up many times. This rearrangement joins TRBV7-9 to TRBJ2-3; 10 bases are shared with TRBD2. The CDR3 extends over 16 amino acids. V was pared by 5 bases and J by 2 bases, with 7 bases of the junction left unmatched. Germline values: CDR1 SEHNR, CDR2 FQNEAQ (reference sequence). The CDR3 region is CASSPRTSGATDTQYF. CDR3 in DNA: TGTGCCAGCAGCCCAAGGACTAGCGGAGCCACAGATACGCAGTATTTT. The full variable domain, completed using reference TRBV7-9 and TRBJ2-3, is DTGVSQNPRHKITKRGQNVTFRCDPISEHNRLYWYRQTLGQGPEFLTYFQNEAQLEKSRLLSDRFSAERPKGSFSTLEIQRTEQGDSAMYLCASSPRTSGATDTQYFGPGTRLTVL.

In this sample, this clonotype turned up many times. The gene calls are TRBV5-4 and TRBJ1-5; the D gene is possibly TRBD1 (6 bases). CDR1 and CDR2 from the germline V gene are SGHNT and YYREEE (reference sequence). V shed 2 bases and J shed 7 bases, with 13 bases lying between them. CDR3 length equals 14 residues. The CDR3 region is CASSLQGSEQPQHF. CDR3 DNA: TGTGCCAGCAGCTTACAGGGTTCTGAGCAGCCCCAGCATTTT.

This clonotype was picked up many times. The CDR3 DNA reads as TGTGCCAGTAGTATAGAGAGGGGATCGAACACCGGGGAGCTGTTTTTT. It translates to CASSIERGSNTGELFF. V usage is TRBV19 and J usage is TRBJ2-2; TRBD1 or TRBD2 may be the D gene (5 bases each). The V end was cut by 0 bases, the J end by 0 bases, with 8 bases between. In germline, CDR1 is LNHDA, CDR2 SQIVND (reference sequence). This CDR3 contains 16 residues. The variable domain in full, with the rest retrieved from reference TRBV19 and TRBJ2-2, is DGGITQSPKYLFRKEGQNVTLSCEQNLNHDAMYWYRQDPGQGLRLIYYSQIVNDFQKGDIAEGYSVSREKKESFPLTVTSAQKNPTAFYLCASSIERGSNTGELFFGEGSRLTVL.